What follows is one T cell receptor beta chain and its context. This sample was included in a study of blood T cell repertoires in COVID-19. Study in general: Donors in the United States, Italy and Spain gave samples during acute or convalescent COVID-19. In each case, the material was cDNA or gDNA derived from T cells, B-cell-depleted T cells, or PBMCs.

As originally analysed: Nucleated cell number was recorded as an estimate derived from reference gene primer amplification. Repertoires were generated with immunoSEQ multiplex PCR, while TCRdb's copy carries only in-frame clones and drops some. The V and J calls and clone size come from that table; D and trimming were worked out from the DNA. The data hold about 68,000 clones, with roughly nine tenths observed a single time. Material for sequencing was peripheral blood. The receptor comes from a man aged 50 to 59 with acute or convalescent COVID-19.

Here the CDR3 reads CAIGTGGNTEAFF. CDR3 sequence (DNA): TGTGCCATCGGGACAGGGGGGAACACTGAAGCTTTCTTT. This chain uses TRBV10-3 with TRBJ1-1; 11 bases fit TRBD1. Germline V lookup: CDR1 ENHRY, CDR2 SYGVKD. This CDR3 is 13 amino acids long. The J segment lost 1 base and the V segment lost 8 bases, leaving 0 bases of the junction unmatched.